The 19 T cell receptor beta chains below come from one sample, sequenced in a study of cytomegalovirus exposure and HLA in healthy donors. Vbeta (60) and Jbeta (13) primers were used in the PCR. The data were produced by immunoSEQ multiplex PCR, yet TCRdb's version contains in-frame clones alone and is incomplete. The sample's table shows around 140,000 clones. The sample comprised PBMCs. Source of these receptors: a woman aged 35 to 49 in good health and CMV-seronegative.

V is TRBV7-2 and J is TRBJ2-7; TRBD1 might be the D (5 bases). The CDR3 length is 14 residues. The V and J ends lost 1 base and 0 bases respectively, with 7 bases between them. Germline V lookup: CDR1 SGHTA, CDR2 FQGNSA. The CDR3 loop is CASSLEGVSYEQYF. The CDR3 DNA sequence: TGTGCCAGCAGCTTAGAAGGGGTCTCCTACGAGCAGTACTTC.

The V call is TRBV11-2, the J call TRBJ1-6, with 8 bases identical to TRBD1. Germline V CDR1 and CDR2: SGHAT, FQNNGV. Trimming cost V 4 bases and J 7 bases; bases outside gene matches: 3. There are 14 residues in the CDR3. Here the CDR3 DNA reads TGTGCCAGCAGCTCAGGGGGCCTAAATTCACCCCTCCACTTT. Amino acid sequence: CASSSGGLNSPLHF.

The CDR3 region is CATSFRGTGNTEAFF. CDR3 bases: TGTGCCACCAGCTTTCGCGGGACGGGTAACACTGAAGCTTTCTTT. The genes are TRBV15 and TRBJ1-1, with a weak D call TRBD1 (5 bases). V lost 5 bases to trimming and J lost 2 bases, with 15 bases between them. CDR1 LNHNV and CDR2 YYDKDF come from the germline V gene (reference sequence). This CDR3 has 15 amino acids.

The CDR3 sequence: CASSSDAGLNSPLHF. Written as DNA, the CDR3 is TGCGCCAGCAGCTCGGACGCGGGGCTAAATTCACCCCTCCACTTT. The chain uses TRBV5-1 and TRBJ1-6, with D maybe TRBD1 (5 bases). Germline V gene data show CDR1 as SGHRS and CDR2 as YFSETQ. V gave up 3 bases and J gave up 7 bases, with 14 bases separating them. The CDR3 extends over 15 amino acids.

The CDR3 region is CASSLRMDINYEQYF. CDR3 nucleotide sequence: TGTGCCAGCAGCTTAAGAATGGACATTAACTACGAGCAGTACTTC. The V call is TRBV7-9, the J call TRBJ2-7; maybe TRBD1 (5 bases). V was shortened by 2 bases and J by 3 bases, with 14 bases between the two germline ends. This CDR3 comprises 15 residues. Per germline, CDR1 SEHNR and CDR2 FQNEAQ (reference sequence).

The chain combines TRBV7-8 with TRBJ2-2; 9 bases are a match to TRBD1. From germline, CDR1 is SGHVS and CDR2 FQNEAQ. V gave up 5 bases and J gave up 5 bases; unmatched junction bases: 9. The CDR3 has 16 residues. DNA of the CDR3: TGTGCCAGCAGCCTACCCACAGGGGGCTGGACCGGGGAGCTGTTTTTT. Translation gives CASSLPTGGWTGELFF.

The J gene is TRBJ1-1, the V gene TRBV5-4; 8 nucleotides agree with TRBD1. The CDR3 extends over 16 amino acids. Germline V gene sequence: CDR1 SGHNT, CDR2 YYREEE (reference sequence). V was pared by 2 bases and J by 6 bases, with 12 bases of the junction left unmatched. DNA for the CDR3: TGTGCCAGCAGCTTTGGGGGAGCAGGGGGCGAATCTGAAGCTTTCTTT. Protein sequence: CASSFGGAGGESEAFF.

CDR3 sequence: CASSQGRSLTDTQYF. For the CDR3, the DNA is TGCGCCAGCAGCCAAGGGAGAAGTCTCACAGATACGCAGTATTTT. The chain is built from TRBV4-1 and TRBJ2-3; D gene uncertain. V was clipped by 1 base and J by 2 bases, with 10 bases between them. CDR1 MGHRA and CDR2 YSYEKL come from the germline V gene. The CDR3 spans 15 residues.

This chain joins TRBV7-8 and TRBJ1-2, with D possibly matching TRBD1 (5 bases). CDR1 is SGHVS, CDR2 FQNEAQ, per germline. V lost 3 bases, J lost 4 bases, and 12 bases lay in between. CDR3 length equals 14 residues. Here the CDR3 DNA reads TGTGCCAGCAGCTTTTCCCGACAGAGCTATGGCTACACCTTC. Translated, it gives CASSFSRQSYGYTF.

The CDR3 coding sequence is TGTGCCAGCAGCGTAGAATTGGGACAGGGTTACGCTAGCACAGATACGCAGTATTTT. The encoded protein is CASSVELGQGYASTDTQYF. V is TRBV9 and J is TRBJ2-3; 9 nucleotides match TRBD1. CDR1 is SGDLS and CDR2 is YYNGEE in the germline V gene. CDR3 length: 19 amino acids. The V gene end was trimmed by 0 bases and the J gene end by 0 bases; junction bases not matched to a gene: 11.

The J gene is TRBJ2-5, the V gene TRBV28, with D possibly matching TRBD2 (6 bases). Trimming left V 6 bases short and J 0 bases short, with 11 bases between. From germline, CDR1 is MDHEN and CDR2 SYDVKM. The CDR3 contains 14 residues. The CDR3 nucleotides read TGTGCCAGCAGCAGACTAGGGAACCAAGAGACCCAGTACTTC. The encoded protein is CASSRLGNQETQYF. Full variable domain (rest looked up from reference TRBV28 and TRBJ2-5): DVKVTQSSRYLVKRTGEKVFLECVQDMDHENMFWYRQDPGLGLRLIYFSYDVKMKEKGDIPEGYSVSREKKERFSLILESASTNQTSMYLCASSRLGNQETQYFGPGTRLLVL.

This chain uses TRBV7-9 with TRBJ1-2; D gene uncertain. The CDR3 covers 14 residues. The germline V and J ends were trimmed by 4 bases and 6 bases, with 15 bases remaining between them. The germline CDR1 and CDR2 sequences are SEHNR and FQNEAQ (reference sequence). The CDR3 reads CASSYGEGLDGYTF. The CDR3 region has the DNA TGTGCCAGCAGCTACGGTGAGGGTTTGGATGGCTACACCTTC.

The rearrangement uses TRBV18 and TRBJ1-2; no clear D gene. V dropped 0 bases and J dropped 2 bases, with 10 bases sitting between them. The CDR3 is 15 amino acids. Germline CDR1 KGHSH, CDR2 LQKENI. The CDR3 is CASSPPSTENYGYTF. CDR3 DNA sequence: TGTGCCAGCTCACCACCGTCTACCGAAAACTATGGCTACACCTTC.

The chain uses TRBV5-6 and TRBJ1-2; D remains ambiguous. This CDR3 is 15 amino acids long. Germline V CDR1 and CDR2: SGHDT, YYEEEE. V dropped 4 bases and J dropped 7 bases, with 20 bases sitting between them. CDR3: CASSLTSIGEGGYTF. CDR3 bases: TGTGCCAGCAGCCTAACCTCGATCGGGGAAGGTGGCTACACCTTC.

The chain recombines TRBV5-4 with TRBJ1-1; 12 nucleotides match TRBD1. Germline CDR1 reads SGHNT; CDR2 reads YYREEE (reference sequence). The CDR3 has 17 amino acids. The V gene end was trimmed by 4 bases and the J gene end by 0 bases; junction bases not matched to a gene: 7. The CDR3 coding sequence is TGTGCCAGCAGCCAGGGACAGGGGGCGATGATGAACACTGAAGCTTTCTTT. Its translation: CASSQGQGAMMNTEAFF.

Regarding this clone: The junction departs from germline at one end; a sequencing error may be responsible. The J gene is TRBJ2-5, the V gene TRBV7-7, with D perhaps matching TRBD1 (6 bases). The CDR3 consists of 15 residues. Germline-derived CDR1 and CDR2 are SSHAT and FNYEAQ (reference sequence). CDR3 in amino acids: CASSRRGGVFETQYF. The CDR3 DNA reads TGTGCTAGCAGCCGCAGAGGGGGAGTTTTTGAGACCCAGTACTTC.

Comment on this clone: Other DNA sequences from this sample encode an identical CDR3 as well. The rearrangement links TRBV6-1 to TRBJ2-7, with D perhaps matching TRBD1 (6 bases). Trimming stripped 4 bases from V and 7 bases from J, with 14 bases between. Germline-derived CDR1 and CDR2 are MNHNS and SASEGT. The CDR3 runs 13 residues. As DNA, the CDR3 is TGTGCCAGCAGTGCCGAACAGGGCTATGAGCAGTACGTC. It is translated as CASSAEQGYEQYV.

The V gene is TRBV6-5, the J gene TRBJ1-2, with D tentatively TRBD1 (5 bases). CDR1 is MNHEY and CDR2 is SVGAGI in the germline V gene. V was clipped by 4 bases and J by 2 bases, with 14 bases between them. The CDR3 has 15 amino acids. CDR3 protein: CASSSDRDLNYGYTF. The DNA of the CDR3 is TGTGCCAGCAGTTCCGACAGAGATCTGAACTATGGCTACACCTTC.

V gene TRBV28 combines with J gene TRBJ2-7; 7 nucleotides agree with TRBD2. The CDR3 totals 13 residues. The germline gives CDR1 MDHEN, CDR2 SYDVKM. Unmatched junction bases numbered 8, after V lost 10 bases and J lost 2 bases. The CDR3 protein is CATWRGTTYEQYF. CDR3 DNA: TGTGCCACTTGGCGGGGGACTACCTACGAGCAGTACTTC.